This paragraph covers one T cell receptor beta chain sequence. The target of this receptor is not known. The input lacks base qualities; no much larger clone sits a single base away. The data originate from a study of spatial heterogeneity in lung cancer (dated by TCRdb to the late 2010s). Broadly, across the study: More beta-chain than alpha-chain transcripts were consistently detected, likely reflecting higher beta-chain transcript abundance. In the raw uncorrected reads, each unique combination of TCR and UMI appeared on average more than ten times. TCR alpha and beta repertoires were quantitatively compared across multiple tumor regions, matched nontumor lung and blood in non-small cell lung cancer. Nonsynonymous mutation counts, determined by whole-exome sequencing of tumor tissue, were related to TCR repertoire features. At surgery, roughly 220 tumor regions, 64 matched nontumor lung samples and 56 PBMC samples were TCR-sequenced for both alpha and beta chains.

Interpreted using the paper, the time point label stands for: sample taken at primary tumor resection. TCR sequencing used whole RNA extracted from tumor and nontumor lung tissue, or from cryopreserved PBMC samples, without cell sorting. The donors were some 76 patients from the lung TRACERx cohort who had early-stage, untreated non-small cell lung cancer. A patient was chosen for TCR sequencing only when enough RNA was available from at least two tumor regions. Overall results and qualifications from the work: Confirming at a functional level the hypothesis that regional TCRs recognize regional mutations was considered to require additional single-cell paired TCR alpha and beta sequencing. Ubiquitous expanded tumor TCRs showed up in blood more often at tumor resection than at routine follow-up.

The library was prepared using 5' RACE. The listed sequencing device is NextSeq 500. In the TCR library protocol, a unique molecular identifier was attached to each TCR cDNA molecule so that PCR and sequencing errors could be corrected. The study's processing was this. TCR identification, UMI-based error correction and CDR3 extraction were performed with Decombinator tools. TCRs above a frequency of 2 per 1,000, corresponding to the top 1% of the tumor frequency distribution, were defined as expanded. Rényi diversity was computed with the R vegan package after subsampling each repertoire 100 times to 5,000 TCRs. CDR3 similarity networks were built from amino acid triplet string-kernel similarity, connecting CDR3s with pairwise similarity above 0.82. In-frame beta chains were kept once TCRdb had trimmed the public reads at Q25 with fastp and called clones with MiXCR. Entries that share a CDR3 protein sequence are merged under the most common genes and DNA. The V and J calls reflect TCRdb's pipeline rather than the authors' work. A total of just under 95,000 distinct CDR3 sequences appear in this sample, more than 10% of them only once. The ten top clones hold just over 40% of the sample.

The junction carries 5 bases between V and J, which are trimmed by 8 bases and 3 bases respectively. According to the germline V gene, CDR1 reads MNHEY and CDR2 reads SVGEGT. The CDR3, cysteine through phenylalanine, is 12 amino acids long. Solely the CDR3 DNA is kept, with 36 bases framed from the first base. The rearrangement combines TRBV6-2 or TRBV6-3 with TRBJ1-6; the D gene identity is not certain. The sequencing here drew on PBMCs, taken at surgery. The origin of this receptor is a male donor with early-stage non-small cell lung cancer. The CDR3 here reads CASHRYNSPLHF. The nucleotides read TGTGCCAGCCATCGCTATAATTCACCCCTCCACTTT.